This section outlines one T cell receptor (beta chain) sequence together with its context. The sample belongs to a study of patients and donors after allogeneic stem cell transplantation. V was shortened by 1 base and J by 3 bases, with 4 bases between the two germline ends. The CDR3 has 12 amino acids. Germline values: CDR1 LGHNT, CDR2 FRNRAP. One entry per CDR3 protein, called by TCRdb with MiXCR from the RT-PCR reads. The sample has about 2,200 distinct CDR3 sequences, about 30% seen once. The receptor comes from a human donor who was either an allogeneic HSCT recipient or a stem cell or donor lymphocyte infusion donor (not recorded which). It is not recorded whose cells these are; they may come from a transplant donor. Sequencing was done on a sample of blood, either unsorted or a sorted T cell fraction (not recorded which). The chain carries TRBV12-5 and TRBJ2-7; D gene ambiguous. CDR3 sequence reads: CASGLGSYEQYF. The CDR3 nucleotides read TGTGCTAGTGGTTTGGGTAGCTACGAGCAGTACTTC.